This passage covers 28 T cell receptor beta chains from one sample sequenced in a study of cytomegalovirus exposure and HLA in healthy donors. The PCR ran on 60 Vbeta and 13 Jbeta primers. Assay used: immunoSEQ multiplex PCR; TCRdb lists only in-frame clones, some missing. The sample yields roughly 190,000 clones, roughly 76% seen once. Source material: PBMCs. These TCRs come from a man aged 40-50 years in good health and CMV-seropositive.

V and J are TRBV7-9 and TRBJ1-1; tentatively, D is TRBD1 (5 bases). V shed 11 bases and J shed 5 bases, with 18 bases lying between them. The CDR3 extends over 13 amino acids. Germline V gene sequence: CDR1 SEHNR, CDR2 FQNEAQ (reference sequence). As DNA, the CDR3 is TGTGCCGCCATCGGGGGAGTAAGGACTGAAGCTTTCTTT. Translation: CAAIGGVRTEAFF.

V usage is TRBV10-3 and J usage is TRBJ2-1; no firm D call. The germline V gene has CDR1 ENHRY and CDR2 SYGVKD. Trimming took 6 bases from V and 2 from J, leaving 11 bases between them. The CDR3 runs to 14 residues. The CDR3 loop is CAIRAGIAYNEQFF. As DNA, the CDR3 is TGTGCCATCAGGGCAGGAATCGCCTACAATGAGCAGTTCTTC.

The rearrangement joins TRBV7-2 to TRBJ1-5; a possible D gene is TRBD1 (6 bases). V was pared by 5 bases and J by 3 bases, with 23 bases between. Germline CDR1 and CDR2: SGHTA and FQGNSA. This CDR3 is 18 amino acids long. CDR3 in DNA: TGTGCCAGCAGCCCCCCCCAGGGGTTGCGTCCTCTCAATCAGCCCCAGCATTTT. Protein product: CASSPPQGLRPLNQPQHF.

This clone was seen a few times. The junction shows a germline mismatch at one end, possibly a read error. This sequence joins TRBV13 and TRBJ1-2; D is undetermined. The germline gives CDR1 PRHDT, CDR2 FYEKMQ (reference sequence). The CDR3 runs to 16 residues. The CDR3 DNA reads as TGTGCCAGCAGCGTAGGCCCCGGATCGGGGATGGTCGGCTACACCTTC. Protein product: CASSVGPGSGMVGYTF.

The V gene is TRBV28, the J gene TRBJ1-5, with 12 bases matching TRBD1. CDR1 MDHEN and CDR2 SYDVKM come from the germline V gene. V gave up 8 bases and J gave up 0 bases; unmatched junction bases: 8. The CDR3 runs to 17 residues. The DNA for the CDR3 is TGTGCCAGCGGCCCTGGGACAGGGGGCCATAGCAATCAGCCCCAGCATTTT. Its protein is CASGPGTGGHSNQPQHF.

The V call is TRBV7-9, the J call TRBJ1-1; 7 bases agree with TRBD1. Germline trimming cut 5 bases from V and 3 bases from J; bases unmatched to any gene: 12. The CDR3 is 16 amino acids. Germline V gene lookup returns CDR1 SEHNR and CDR2 FQNEAQ (reference sequence). The CDR3 region has the DNA TGTGCCAGCAGCAGACAGGGATATGGGGGGCACACTGAAGCTTTCTTT. Protein sequence: CASSRQGYGGHTEAFF.

The V and J genes are TRBV9 and TRBJ2-3; a weak D match, TRBD2 (7 bases). CDR3 length: 16 residues. CDR1 is SGDLS and CDR2 is YYNGEE in the germline V gene. The ends were cut back, 4 bases at V and 4 bases at J, with 19 bases in the middle. The chain's CDR3 is CASSSREGGRADTQYF. The CDR3 DNA sequence: TGTGCCAGCAGCTCGAGGGAGGGGGGGCGGGCAGATACGCAGTATTTT.

The V and J genes are TRBV7-2 and TRBJ2-1; maybe TRBD1 (5 bases). Trimming took off 4 bases at V and 0 bases at J, with 19 bases between the two ends. This CDR3 comprises 18 residues. Germline V gene data show CDR1 as SGHTA and CDR2 as FQGNSA. The CDR3 sequence is CASSSRVVGASSYNEQFF. The CDR3 region has the DNA TGTGCCAGCAGCTCTAGGGTAGTAGGGGCGAGCTCCTACAATGAGCAGTTCTTC.

The chain combines TRBV11-2 with TRBJ2-1, with a weak D call TRBD1 (6 bases). Germline loops: CDR1 SGHAT, CDR2 FQNNGV. This CDR3 has 14 amino acids. Trimming removed 1 base at V and 6 bases at J, with 10 bases between. CDR3 nucleotides: TGTGCCAGCAGCTTAGTCAGGGGCCTCAATGAGCAGTTCTTC. This codes for CASSLVRGLNEQFF. Supplemented by reference TRBV11-2 and TRBJ2-1, the full variable domain reads EAGVAQSPRYKIIEKRQSVAFWCNPISGHATLYWYQQILGQGPKLLIQFQNNGVVDDSQLPKDRFSAERLKGVDSTLKIQPAKLEDSAVYLCASSLVRGLNEQFFGPGTRLTVL.

This clone was recorded a few times. The genes are TRBV19 and TRBJ2-1; the match to TRBD1 covers 7 bases. This CDR3 comprises 11 residues. Germline V gene sequence: CDR1 LNHDA, CDR2 SQIVND (reference sequence). With 10 bases clipped from V and 4 bases from J, the junction kept 1 base outside the gene matches. As DNA, the CDR3 is TGTGCCATACAGGGGTACAATGAGCAGTTCTTC. Its protein is CAIQGYNEQFF.

The V gene is TRBV5-1, the J gene TRBJ2-2; 8 positions match TRBD1. After removal of 4 bases from V and 4 bases from J, the junction contained 12 bases not matched to a gene. Germline V lookup: CDR1 SGHRS, CDR2 YFSETQ. The CDR3 consists of 17 residues. Written as DNA, the CDR3 is TGCGCCAGCAGCGGGACAGGACTTTACGAGGGCACCGGGGAGCTGTTTTTT. Its protein is CASSGTGLYEGTGELFF. The full variable domain, in which reference TRBV5-1 and TRBJ2-2 provide the parts outside the CDR3, is KAGVTQTPRYLIKTRGQQVTLSCSPISGHRSVSWYQQTPGQGLQFLFEYFSETQRNKGNFPGRFSGRQFSNSRSEMNVSTLELGDSALYLCASSGTGLYEGTGELFFGEGSRLTVL.

This clone was detected only a few times. This chain uses TRBV27 with TRBJ1-3; TRBD1 might be the D (6 bases). The V and J ends lost 9 bases and 6 bases respectively, with 15 bases between them. The CDR3 consists of 13 residues. Per germline, CDR1 MNHEY and CDR2 SMNVEV (reference sequence). The CDR3 protein is CARSTGSENTIYF. In DNA, the CDR3 is TGTGCCAGGAGTACAGGGTCGGAAAACACCATATATTTT.

The chain combines TRBV7-3 with TRBJ2-5; 10 bases match TRBD2. V dropped 5 bases and J dropped 3; count of bases not matched to a gene: 6. Germline V lookup: CDR1 SGHTA, CDR2 FQGTGA. The CDR3 sequence is 15 residues long. The CDR3 region has the DNA TGTGCCAGCAGCCCCCGGACTAGCGGCAAAGAGACCCAGTACTTC. It encodes CASSPRTSGKETQYF.

The chain combines TRBV30 with TRBJ2-1, with 8 bases aligning to TRBD2. J was trimmed by 2 bases and V by 4 bases; bases with no gene match: 10. This CDR3 comprises 16 residues. Germline CDR1 and CDR2: GTSNPN and SVGIG (reference sequence). For the CDR3, the DNA is TGTGCCTGGATCCCCGCGGGGGGCTACACCTACAATGAGCAGTTCTTC. Amino acids: CAWIPAGGYTYNEQFF.

The chain couples TRBV10-2 to TRBJ2-5; a weak D match, TRBD1 (6 bases). CDR1 and CDR2 from the germline V gene are WSHSY and SAAADI. V was shortened by 7 bases and J by 1 base, with 13 bases between the two germline ends. The CDR3 has 14 residues. CDR3 loop: CASTPTGLQETQYF. CDR3 nucleotides: TGCGCCAGCACTCCTACAGGGCTCCAAGAGACCCAGTACTTC.

CDR3 sequence reads: CASSLWANTEAFF. CDR3 nucleotides: TGTGCCAGCAGCTTATGGGCGAACACTGAAGCTTTCTTT. V gene TRBV7-2 combines with J gene TRBJ1-1; D is ambiguous. This CDR3 spans 13 amino acids. Germline CDR1 reads SGHTA; CDR2 reads FQGNSA. V was clipped by 2 bases and J by 1 base, with 5 bases between them.

A single count supports this clone. The chain carries TRBV10-3 and TRBJ1-1; tentatively, D is TRBD1 (6 bases). This CDR3 has 13 amino acids. V dropped 2 bases and J dropped 6 bases, with 10 bases sitting between them. Germline CDR1 reads ENHRY; CDR2 reads SYGVKD. The CDR3 protein is CAISEGTGPEAFF. CDR3 DNA sequence: TGTGCCATCAGTGAGGGAACAGGGCCTGAAGCTTTCTTT.

The chain recombines TRBV30 with TRBJ1-3; possible D gene TRBD1, 5 bases. The CDR3 sequence is 14 residues long. In germline, CDR1 is GTSNPN, CDR2 SVGIG (reference sequence). V was pared by 5 bases and J by 4 bases, with 15 bases between. This chain's CDR3 is CAWSPGLGGNTIYF. CDR3 DNA sequence: TGTGCCTGGTCCCCAGGGCTAGGAGGAAACACCATATATTTT.

V gene TRBV14 combines with J gene TRBJ1-6; D remains unclear. The CDR3 extends over 16 amino acids. From germline, CDR1 is SGHDN and CDR2 FVKESK. V was shortened by 0 bases and J by 6 bases, with 12 bases between the two germline ends. The CDR3: CASSQESLWPNSPLHF. CDR3 in DNA: TGTGCCAGCAGCCAAGAGTCCCTCTGGCCTAATTCACCCCTCCACTTT.

V gene TRBV19 combines with J gene TRBJ2-7; 10 nucleotides agree with TRBD2. Germline V CDR1 and CDR2: LNHDA, SQIVND (reference sequence). The CDR3 sequence is 16 residues long. J lost 0 bases, V lost 4 bases, and 6 bases had no gene match. CDR3 in DNA: TGTGCCAGTAGTACCGAACTAGCGGGGTTCTCCTACGAGCAGTACTTC. This encodes CASSTELAGFSYEQYF.

V usage is TRBV27 and J usage is TRBJ2-3; no reliable D call. Germline-derived CDR1 and CDR2 are MNHEY and SMNVEV (reference sequence). The length of the CDR3 is 14 residues. Trimming took 4 bases from V and 1 from J, leaving 9 bases between them. CDR3 protein: CASSWYTGTDTQYF. The CDR3 DNA reads as TGTGCCAGCAGTTGGTACACCGGCACAGATACGCAGTATTTT.

V and J are TRBV18 and TRBJ1-2; D is uncertain. The CDR3 length is 13 residues. The germline V gene has CDR1 KGHSH and CDR2 LQKENI. The V end lost 2 bases, the J end lost 4 bases, and 8 bases lay between the germline ends. The DNA of the CDR3 is TGTGCCAGCTCACCAGACAAGATCTATGGCTACACCTTC. Translated: CASSPDKIYGYTF. Complete variable domain (other parts from reference TRBV18 and TRBJ1-2): NAGVMQNPRHLVRRRGQEARLRCSPMKGHSHVYWYRQLPEEGLKFMVYLQKENIIDESGMPKERFSAEFPKEGPSILRIQQVVRGDSAAYFCASSPDKIYGYTFGSGTRLTVV.

This clone was seen a single time. The V call is TRBV6-6, the J call TRBJ1-4; D is possibly TRBD1 (6 bases). CDR1 is MNHNY and CDR2 is SVGAGI in the germline V gene (reference sequence). This CDR3 is 16 amino acids long. V was pared by 0 bases and J by 4 bases, with 12 bases between. The CDR3 spells CASSYSGTQHNEKLFF. CDR3 coding DNA: TGTGCCAGCAGTTACTCAGGGACACAACATAATGAAAAACTGTTTTTT.

The gene calls are TRBV30 and TRBJ2-2; D is unclear. Trimming took 2 bases from V and 4 from J, leaving 11 bases between them. The CDR3 length is 14 residues. CDR1 is GTSNPN, CDR2 SVGIG, per germline (reference sequence). The CDR3 bases are TGTGCCTGGAGTACAACGTCAGGCACCGGGGAGCTGTTTTTT. Its translation: CAWSTTSGTGELFF.

The V gene is TRBV5-4, the J gene TRBJ2-2; D is possibly TRBD1 (5 bases). The CDR3 consists of 15 residues. V was clipped by 4 bases and J by 1 base, with 11 bases between them. Germline V gene data show CDR1 as SGHNT and CDR2 as YYREEE (reference sequence). In DNA form, the CDR3 reads TGTGCCAGCAGCCCTCCGACAGAGAACACCGGGGAGCTGTTTTTT. Its protein product is CASSPPTENTGELFF.

This chain joins TRBV7-2 and TRBJ2-7; D not certain. V dropped 2 bases and J dropped 3 bases, with 5 bases sitting between them. The CDR3 contains 12 residues. Per the germline V gene, CDR1 is SGHTA and CDR2 is FQGNSA. CDR3 in DNA: TGTGCCAGCAGCTTAACCGGCTACGAGCAGTACTTC. Residues: CASSLTGYEQYF.

The chain is built from TRBV5-1 and TRBJ1-2, with TRBD1 matching over 8 bases. In germline, CDR1 is SGHRS, CDR2 YFSETQ. This CDR3 region has 13 residues. The V segment lost 6 bases and the J segment 8 bases; nucleotides outside the gene matches: 9. CDR3 amino acids: CASKAGGRGGYTF. CDR3 DNA sequence: TGCGCCAGCAAGGCAGGGGGCAGGGGCGGCTACACCTTC. Combining the CDR3 with reference TRBV5-1 and TRBJ1-2 gives the whole variable domain KAGVTQTPRYLIKTRGQQVTLSCSPISGHRSVSWYQQTPGQGLQFLFEYFSETQRNKGNFPGRFSGRQFSNSRSEMNVSTLELGDSALYLCASKAGGRGGYTFGSGTRLTVV.

V is TRBV5-4 and J is TRBJ1-2, with D perhaps TRBD1 (5 bases). The germline V and J ends were trimmed by 0 bases and 2 bases, with 8 bases remaining between them. The CDR3 covers 14 residues. Germline V gene lookup returns CDR1 SGHNT and CDR2 YYREEE (reference sequence). The CDR3, as DNA: TGTGCCAGCAGCTTGGACAGGAACAACTATGGCTACACCTTC. Its protein is CASSLDRNNYGYTF.